The 32 T cell receptor beta chains given below trace back to one sample, sequenced in a study of PD-L1 blockade in urothelial cancer. Generated by immunoSEQ multiplex PCR, the TCRdb table keeps only in-frame clones and is missing some. The data contain 30,000 to 50,000 clones, more than 85% of them singletons. Time point described: pretreatment peripheral blood. The sequencing here drew on PBMCs, taken around atezolizumab (anti-PD-L1) treatment. These receptors all come from an older woman with urothelial cancer.

The rearrangement uses TRBV30 and TRBJ2-7, with 7 positions matching TRBD2. Germline CDR1 and CDR2: GTSNPN and SVGIG (reference sequence). The CDR3 extends over 15 amino acids. V dropped 2 bases and J dropped 2; count of bases not matched to a gene: 9. CDR3 residues: CAWSLGSGMAYEQYF. CDR3 coding DNA: TGTGCCTGGAGTCTGGGGAGCGGGATGGCCTACGAGCAGTACTTC.

This sequence joins TRBV7-9 and TRBJ2-7; 8 nucleotides align to TRBD1. The ends lost 1 base at V and 7 bases at J; junction bases unmatched: 9. Germline loops: CDR1 SEHNR, CDR2 FQNEAQ (reference sequence). The CDR3 loop spans 15 amino acids. CDR3 loop: CASSLVRQGAWEQYF. The CDR3 nucleotides are TGTGCCAGCAGCTTAGTGAGGCAGGGGGCGTGGGAGCAGTACTTC.

The chain is built from TRBV2 and TRBJ1-2; D uncertain. Germline V CDR1 and CDR2: SNHLY, FYNNEI. The CDR3 runs to 16 residues. Deletions cut 2 bases from V and 4 bases from J, with 17 bases between. In DNA form, the CDR3 reads TGTGCCAGCAGTGAAACCCGCTTGGCCCCTAGCTATGGCTACACCTTC. This encodes CASSETRLAPSYGYTF.

The chain's CDR3 is CASSRTSGSVNEQFF. As DNA, the CDR3 is TGTGCCAGCAGCCGGACTAGCGGGAGTGTTAATGAGCAGTTCTTC. The V call is TRBV7-2, the J call TRBJ2-1, with 13 positions matching TRBD2. The CDR3 is 15 amino acids. The junction had 5 bases not matched to a gene; V was cut back by 5 bases and J by 7 bases. Germline assignment: CDR1 SGHTA and CDR2 FQGNSA.

V is TRBV10-3 and J is TRBJ2-1; 7 bases align to TRBD1. Germline CDR1 and CDR2: ENHRY and SYGVKD. The CDR3 covers 15 residues. The V gene end was trimmed by 2 bases and the J gene end by 7 bases; junction bases not matched to a gene: 8. For the CDR3, the DNA is TGTGCCATCAGTGAGCCGGGACAGAGCCGAAATGAGCAGTTCTTC. Translated: CAISEPGQSRNEQFF.

The chain is built from TRBV5-1 and TRBJ2-5; D may be TRBD2 (6 bases). Germline loops: CDR1 SGHRS, CDR2 YFSETQ. V was trimmed by 7 bases and J by 2 bases, leaving 21 bases between them. CDR3 size: 16 residues. The CDR3 here is CASRPGGSQSQETQYF. The CDR3 DNA follows: TGCGCCAGCCGTCCCGGGGGTTCACAGAGTCAAGAGACCCAGTACTTC. Complete variable domain (other parts from reference TRBV5-1 and TRBJ2-5): KAGVTQTPRYLIKTRGQQVTLSCSPISGHRSVSWYQQTPGQGLQFLFEYFSETQRNKGNFPGRFSGRQFSNSRSEMNVSTLELGDSALYLCASRPGGSQSQETQYFGPGTRLLVL.

The chain carries TRBV9 and TRBJ2-7; 9 nucleotides agree with TRBD1. Trimming cost V 4 bases and J 7 bases; bases outside gene matches: 12. CDR3 length: 15 residues. Germline CDR1 and CDR2: SGDLS and YYNGEE. The chain's CDR3 is CASSPGQGSFGEQYF. In nucleotides, the CDR3 is TGTGCCAGCAGCCCCGGACAGGGGAGTTTCGGGGAGCAGTACTTC.

J is TRBJ1-2 and V is TRBV28, with D possibly TRBD1 on 6 matching bases. The CDR3 runs to 15 residues. Trimming took off 6 bases at V and 4 bases at J, with 18 bases between the two ends. The germline gives CDR1 MDHEN, CDR2 SYDVKM. The CDR3 region has the DNA TGTGCCAGCAGCCTGGGCGGGGGGGCTGTCTATGGCTACACCTTC. Protein: CASSLGGGAVYGYTF.

V is TRBV7-2 and J is TRBJ2-1; 8 bases align to TRBD2. The trim removed 5 bases at V and 1 base at J, leaving 10 bases unmatched. The CDR3 sequence is 17 residues long. Germline V CDR1 and CDR2: SGHTA, FQGNSA. In DNA form, the CDR3 reads TGTGCCAGCAGCGCAAAAGCGGGAGTAAGATCCTACAATGAGCAGTTCTTC. Residues: CASSAKAGVRSYNEQFF. The full variable domain, rest sourced from reference TRBV7-2 and TRBJ2-1, is GAGVSQSPSNKVTEKGKDVELRCDPISGHTALYWYRQSLGQGLEFLIYFQGNSAPDKSGLPSDRFSAERTGGSVSTLTIQRTQQEDSAVYLCASSAKAGVRSYNEQFFGPGTRLTVL.

The chain combines TRBV9 with TRBJ2-1; 10 bases align to TRBD2. The germline V gene has CDR1 SGDLS and CDR2 YYNGEE. This CDR3 has 15 residues. The V gene end was trimmed by 3 bases and the J gene end by 5 bases; junction bases not matched to a gene: 5. CDR3 residues: CASSALAGGHNEQFF. The CDR3 DNA reads TGTGCCAGCAGCGCCTTAGCGGGAGGTCACAATGAGCAGTTCTTC.

This clone counts as medium-sized (0.01 to 0.1%). The J gene is TRBJ2-5, the V gene TRBV27; TRBD1 aligns across 9 bases. Germline loops: CDR1 MNHEY, CDR2 SMNVEV (reference sequence). The CDR3 length is 16 residues. The J segment lost 1 base and the V segment lost 5 bases, leaving 8 bases of the junction unmatched. For the CDR3, the DNA is TGTGCCAGCAGTGCTTACAGGGGGCGCCGCCAAGAGACCCAGTACTTC. Translation: CASSAYRGRRQETQYF.

The chain uses TRBV6-5 and TRBJ2-7; D ambiguous. The germline gives CDR1 MNHEY, CDR2 SVGAGI. The CDR3 spans 15 residues. V was trimmed by 4 bases and J by 2 bases, leaving 15 bases between them. The CDR3 coding sequence is TGTGCCAGCAGTTCTCCCGGGTCCCTGACCTACGAGCAGTACTTC. It is translated as CASSSPGSLTYEQYF.

The chain links TRBV29-1 to TRBJ1-2, with 7 bases lining up with TRBD1. Germline trimming cut 7 bases from V and 3 bases from J; bases unmatched to any gene: 2. Germline V gene data show CDR1 as SQVTM and CDR2 as ANQGSEA. CDR3 length: 11 amino acids. The CDR3 reads CSAGTDYGYTF. The CDR3 coding sequence is TGCAGCGCTGGGACAGACTATGGCTACACCTTC.

The CDR3 DNA reads TGTGCCAGCAGCTGGGGCGGGACGACGCAGCCCCAGCATTTT. Residues: CASSWGGTTQPQHF. The genes are TRBV5-8 and TRBJ1-5, with TRBD1 as a possible D gene (5 bases). This CDR3 contains 14 residues. Germline V lookup: CDR1 SGHTS, CDR2 YDEGEE. The germline V and J ends were trimmed by 3 bases and 7 bases, with 14 bases remaining between them.

V gene TRBV6-5 combines with J gene TRBJ1-2; D is perhaps TRBD1 (5 bases). The germline V and J ends were trimmed by 7 bases and 6 bases, with 15 bases remaining between them. Per germline, CDR1 MNHEY and CDR2 SVGAGI. The CDR3 is 13 residues long. The chain's CDR3 is CASTHLQDDGYTF. The DNA for the CDR3 is TGTGCCAGCACGCACCTACAGGATGATGGCTACACCTTC.

This clone was counted once. The chain links TRBV11-1 to TRBJ2-2; D possibly corresponds to TRBD1 (5 bases). Per germline, CDR1 SGHAT and CDR2 FQDESV (reference sequence). The CDR3 loop spans 15 amino acids. With 2 bases removed from V and 2 bases from J, the gap between germline ends came to 9 bases. The CDR3 bases are TGTGCCAGCAGCTTAAGTGACAGCAACACCGGGGAGCTGTTTTTT. This encodes CASSLSDSNTGELFF.

The chain carries TRBV6-4 and TRBJ1-2; 10 nucleotides align to TRBD1. V shed 4 bases and J 8 bases; nucleotides not matched to a gene: 7. CDR1 is MRHNA, CDR2 SNTAGT, per germline. There are 14 residues in the CDR3. The CDR3 here is CASSADRGLGGYTF. The CDR3 DNA reads as TGTGCCAGCAGTGCCGACAGGGGGCTTGGGGGCTACACCTTC.

The J gene is TRBJ2-1, the V gene TRBV7-2; 9 bases agree with TRBD2. The V gene's germline CDR1 is SGHTA and CDR2 FQGNSA. The CDR3 consists of 16 residues. With 0 bases clipped from V and 9 bases from J, the junction kept 9 bases outside the gene matches. This CDR3 is CASSLAGREGLSEQFF. The CDR3 bases are TGTGCCAGCAGCTTAGCCGGGCGGGAGGGCCTTAGTGAGCAGTTCTTC.

The chain combines TRBV6-5 with TRBJ2-1; 7 bases fit TRBD2. The trim removed 6 bases at V and 8 bases at J, leaving 13 bases unmatched. The CDR3 loop spans 15 amino acids. Germline V gene lookup returns CDR1 MNHEY and CDR2 SVGAGI. CDR3 sequence reads: CASRSGGSGGDEQFF. CDR3 nucleotide sequence: TGTGCCAGCAGATCTGGCGGGAGTGGTGGCGATGAGCAGTTCTTC.

The gene calls are TRBV5-4 and TRBJ2-7; perhaps TRBD1 as D (5 bases). The CDR3 sequence is 14 residues long. In germline, CDR1 is SGHNT, CDR2 YYREEE (reference sequence). V gave up 1 base and J gave up 2 bases, with 10 bases separating them. For the CDR3, the DNA is TGTGCCAGCAGCTTGAACCAGGGTCCCTACGAGCAGTACTTC. Translating gives CASSLNQGPYEQYF.

This chain joins TRBV2 and TRBJ2-7; 7 nucleotides agree with TRBD1. CDR1 is SNHLY and CDR2 is FYNNEI in the germline V gene. Trimming took 7 bases from V and 4 from J; bases not matched to a gene: 4. This CDR3 is 12 amino acids long. DNA for the CDR3: TGTGCCAGCACTTACAGGGGATACGAGCAGTACTTC. This gives the protein CASTYRGYEQYF.

The chain recombines TRBV28 with TRBJ1-2; TRBD1 agrees at 7 bases. Germline V gene data show CDR1 as MDHEN and CDR2 as SYDVKM. V was clipped by 5 bases and J by 8 bases; unmatched bases: 11. This CDR3 has 14 amino acids. The CDR3 region has the DNA TGTGCCAGCAGTACGCGCCGGACAGGTCGGGGCTACACCTTC. Amino acid sequence: CASSTRRTGRGYTF.

The CDR3 is CASSPTDRGDGYEQYF. The DNA for the CDR3 is TGTGCCAGCAGTCCTACCGACAGGGGTGATGGCTACGAGCAGTACTTC. The chain couples TRBV2 to TRBJ2-7; 8 nucleotides align to TRBD1. The CDR3 has 16 amino acids. Germline CDR1 reads SNHLY; CDR2 reads FYNNEI. Trimming at V came to 5 bases and at J to 3 bases, leaving 12 bases not matched to a gene. Variable domain in full (rest from reference TRBV2 and TRBJ2-7): EPEVTQTPSHQVTQMGQEVILRCVPISNHLYFYWYRQILGQKVEFLVSFYNNEISEKSEIFDDQFSVERPDGSNFTLKIRSTKLEDSAMYFCASSPTDRGDGYEQYFGPGTRLTVT.

For the CDR3, the DNA is TGTGCTAGTGGTTTGTGGGATTGGGGGACAAAGACGGAAAAACTGTTTTTT. Translating gives CASGLWDWGTKTEKLFF. This chain connects TRBV12-5 to TRBJ1-4; possibly TRBD1 for D (6 bases). Per the germline V gene, CDR1 is LGHNT and CDR2 is FRNRAP. The CDR3 length is 17 residues. V was cut by 2 bases and J by 8 bases, with 21 bases left in between.

V and J are TRBV30 and TRBJ2-7; a possible D gene is TRBD2 (5 bases). Germline V CDR1 and CDR2: GTSNPN, SVGIG (reference sequence). The CDR3 runs to 16 residues. The V gene lost 2 bases and the J gene lost 2 bases, with 19 bases spanning the gap. CDR3 protein: CAWSSKSGTYAYEQYF. In DNA, the CDR3 is TGTGCCTGGAGTTCTAAGAGCGGAACCTACGCCTACGAGCAGTACTTC.

The chain couples TRBV18 to TRBJ1-1; perhaps TRBD1 as D (5 bases). This CDR3 is 11 amino acids long. V dropped 3 bases and J dropped 7 bases, with 6 bases sitting between them. CDR1 KGHSH and CDR2 LQKENI come from the germline V gene. The CDR3 loop reads CASSPGGEAFF. As DNA, the CDR3 is TGTGCCAGCTCACCGGGGGGTGAAGCTTTCTTT.

The genes are TRBV27 and TRBJ2-7; D is uncertain. The CDR3 loop spans 14 amino acids. Germline V gene lookup returns CDR1 MNHEY and CDR2 SMNVEV (reference sequence). V lost 0 bases and J 0 bases, leaving 6 bases between the germline ends. The CDR3 DNA is TGTGCCAGCAGTTTATCGAGGCTCTCCTACGAGCAGTACTTC. Its protein product is CASSLSRLSYEQYF.

V usage is TRBV28 and J usage is TRBJ2-3; D remains ambiguous. Germline V gene lookup returns CDR1 MDHEN and CDR2 SYDVKM. Trimming took off 4 bases at V and 4 bases at J, with 12 bases between the two ends. CDR3 size: 14 residues. The CDR3 loop is CASSSPPGADTQYF. In DNA, the CDR3 is TGTGCCAGCAGTTCCCCCCCCGGAGCAGATACGCAGTATTTT.

CDR3 amino acids: CASSNGLAYEQYF. The CDR3, as DNA: TGTGCCAGCAGTAACGGACTAGCTTACGAGCAGTACTTC. The V gene is TRBV6-6, the J gene TRBJ2-7, with 8 bases lining up with TRBD2. V lost 5 bases, J lost 4 bases, and 4 bases stayed unmatched. The germline CDR1 and CDR2 sequences are MNHNY and SVGAGI (reference sequence). This CDR3 has 13 amino acids.

The chain employs TRBV10-1 and TRBJ2-7; the D is unclear. Trimming removed 0 bases from V and 7 bases from J, with 13 bases in between. In germline, CDR1 is WNHNN, CDR2 SYGVQD (reference sequence). The CDR3 is 14 amino acids. The CDR3 loop is CASSESDTPGEQYF. The CDR3 region has the DNA TGCGCCAGCAGTGAGTCCGACACACCTGGGGAGCAGTACTTC.

This clone was counted a single time. The V call is TRBV9, the J call TRBJ1-2; maybe TRBD1 (6 bases). The germline CDR1 and CDR2 sequences are SGDLS and YYNGEE. The CDR3 length is 14 residues. V lost 6 bases and J 7 bases, leaving 19 bases between the germline ends. The CDR3 here is CASTRDGQSGGYTF. As DNA, the CDR3 is TGTGCCAGCACCAGAGACGGACAGAGCGGTGGCTACACCTTC.

The rearrangement uses TRBV14 and TRBJ2-3; 8 bases match TRBD1. Germline values: CDR1 SGHDN, CDR2 FVKESK. The CDR3 has 16 residues. With V trimmed by 2 bases and J by 6 bases, 10 bases remained unmatched. The CDR3 nucleotides read TGTGCCAGCAGCCAACAGTTTGGACAGGGACAGGATACGCAGTATTTT. This gives the protein CASSQQFGQGQDTQYF.